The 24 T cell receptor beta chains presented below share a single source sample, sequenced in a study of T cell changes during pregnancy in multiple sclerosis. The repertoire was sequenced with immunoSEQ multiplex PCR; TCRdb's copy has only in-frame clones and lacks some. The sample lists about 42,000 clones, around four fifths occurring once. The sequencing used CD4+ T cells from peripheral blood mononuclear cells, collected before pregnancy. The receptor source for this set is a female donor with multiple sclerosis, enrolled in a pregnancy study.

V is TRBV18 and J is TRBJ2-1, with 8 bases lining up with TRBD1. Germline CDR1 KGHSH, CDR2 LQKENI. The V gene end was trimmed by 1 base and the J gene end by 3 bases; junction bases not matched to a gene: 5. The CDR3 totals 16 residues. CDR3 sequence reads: CASSPLGTGSYNEQFF. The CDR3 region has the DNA TGTGCCAGCTCACCACTGGGGACAGGCAGCTACAATGAGCAGTTCTTC.

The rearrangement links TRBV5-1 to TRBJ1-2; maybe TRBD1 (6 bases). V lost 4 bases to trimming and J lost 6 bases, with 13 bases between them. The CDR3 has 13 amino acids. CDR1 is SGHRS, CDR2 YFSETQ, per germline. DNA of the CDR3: TGCGCCAGCAGCCGGGGGGGCTCGGATGGCTACACCTTC. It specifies CASSRGGSDGYTF.

This chain's CDR3 is CASSRRTGYEKLFF. In DNA form, the CDR3 reads TGTGCCAGCAGCCGGCGGACAGGGTATGAAAAACTGTTTTTT. The rearrangement links TRBV5-6 to TRBJ1-4; 8 bases match TRBD1. The CDR3 has 14 residues. V dropped 4 bases and J dropped 6; count of bases not matched to a gene: 5. Germline-derived CDR1 and CDR2 are SGHDT and YYEEEE.

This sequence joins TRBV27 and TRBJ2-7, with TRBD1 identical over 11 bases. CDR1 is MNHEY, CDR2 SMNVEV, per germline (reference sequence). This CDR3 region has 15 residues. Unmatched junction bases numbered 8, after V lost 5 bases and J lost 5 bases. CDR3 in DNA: TGTGCCAGCAGTCTCAGGGACAGGGGGATGAACGAGCAGTACTTC. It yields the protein CASSLRDRGMNEQYF.

CDR3 amino acids: CASSLQGLSYEQYF. CDR3 DNA: TGTGCCAGCAGCCTACAGGGCCTCTCCTACGAGCAGTACTTC. This sequence joins TRBV7-9 and TRBJ2-7; the D gene is possibly TRBD1 (6 bases). This CDR3 is built from 14 residues. The germline V gene encodes CDR1 SEHNR and CDR2 FQNEAQ (reference sequence). Trimming pared 5 bases from V and 0 bases from J, leaving 11 bases between.

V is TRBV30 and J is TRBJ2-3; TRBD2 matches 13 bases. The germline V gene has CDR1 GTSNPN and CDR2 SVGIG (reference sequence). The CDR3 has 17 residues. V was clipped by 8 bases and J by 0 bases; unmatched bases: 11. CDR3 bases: TGTGCCGGGGCTCAAGGGACTAGCGGGACTAGCACAGATACGCAGTATTTT. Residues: CAGAQGTSGTSTDTQYF.

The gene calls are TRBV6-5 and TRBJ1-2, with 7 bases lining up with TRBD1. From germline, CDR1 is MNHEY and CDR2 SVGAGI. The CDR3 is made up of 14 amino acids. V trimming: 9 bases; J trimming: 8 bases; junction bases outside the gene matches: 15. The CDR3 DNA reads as TGTGCCAGTCGACCGGTGACAGGGTGGCGGGGCTACACCTTC. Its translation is CASRPVTGWRGYTF.

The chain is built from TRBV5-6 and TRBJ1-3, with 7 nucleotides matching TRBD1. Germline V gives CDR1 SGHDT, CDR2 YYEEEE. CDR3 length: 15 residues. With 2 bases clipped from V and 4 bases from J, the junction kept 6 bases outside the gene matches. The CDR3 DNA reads TGTGCCAGCAGCTTAAGGGGGCTTGGGGGAAACACCATATATTTT. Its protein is CASSLRGLGGNTIYF.

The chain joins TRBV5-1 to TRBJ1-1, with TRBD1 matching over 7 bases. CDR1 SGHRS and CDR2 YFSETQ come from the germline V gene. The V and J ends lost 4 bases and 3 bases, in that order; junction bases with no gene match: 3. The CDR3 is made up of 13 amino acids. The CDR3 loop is CASSIGTDTEAFF. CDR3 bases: TGCGCCAGCAGCATTGGGACAGACACTGAAGCTTTCTTT.

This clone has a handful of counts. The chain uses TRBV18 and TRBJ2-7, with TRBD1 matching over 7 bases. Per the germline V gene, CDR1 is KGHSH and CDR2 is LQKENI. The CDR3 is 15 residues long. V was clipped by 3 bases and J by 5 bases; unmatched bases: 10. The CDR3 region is CASSPTGMSKNEQYF. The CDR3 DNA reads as TGTGCCAGCTCACCGACAGGGATGAGCAAAAACGAGCAGTACTTC. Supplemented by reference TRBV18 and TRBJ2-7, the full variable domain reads NAGVMQNPRHLVRRRGQEARLRCSPMKGHSHVYWYRQLPEEGLKFMVYLQKENIIDESGMPKERFSAEFPKEGPSILRIQQVVRGDSAAYFCASSPTGMSKNEQYFGPGTRLTVT.

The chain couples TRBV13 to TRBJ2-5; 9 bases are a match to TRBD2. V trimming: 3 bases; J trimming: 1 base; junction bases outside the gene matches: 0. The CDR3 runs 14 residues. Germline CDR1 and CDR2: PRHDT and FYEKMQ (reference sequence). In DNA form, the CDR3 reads TGTGCCAGCAGCTTTAGCGGGAGCCAAGAGACCCAGTACTTC. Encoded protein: CASSFSGSQETQYF.

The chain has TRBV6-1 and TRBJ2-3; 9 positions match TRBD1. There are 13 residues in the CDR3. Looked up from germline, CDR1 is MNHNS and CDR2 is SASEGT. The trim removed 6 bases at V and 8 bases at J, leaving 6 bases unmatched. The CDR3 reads CASSRDREGTQYF. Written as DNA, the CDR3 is TGTGCCAGCAGCAGGGACAGGGAGGGTACGCAGTATTTT.

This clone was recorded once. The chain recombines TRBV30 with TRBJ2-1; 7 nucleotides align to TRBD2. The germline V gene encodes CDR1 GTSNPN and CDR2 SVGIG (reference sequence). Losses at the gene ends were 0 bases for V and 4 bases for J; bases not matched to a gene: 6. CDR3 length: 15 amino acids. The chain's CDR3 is CAWSVISGLYNEQFF. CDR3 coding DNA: TGTGCCTGGAGTGTCATTAGCGGGTTGTACAATGAGCAGTTCTTC.

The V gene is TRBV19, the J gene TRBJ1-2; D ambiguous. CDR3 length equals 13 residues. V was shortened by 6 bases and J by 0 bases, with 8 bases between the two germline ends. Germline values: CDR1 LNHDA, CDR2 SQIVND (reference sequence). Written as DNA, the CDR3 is TGTGCCAGTAGGGAGGGATCTAACTATGGCTACACCTTC. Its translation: CASREGSNYGYTF.

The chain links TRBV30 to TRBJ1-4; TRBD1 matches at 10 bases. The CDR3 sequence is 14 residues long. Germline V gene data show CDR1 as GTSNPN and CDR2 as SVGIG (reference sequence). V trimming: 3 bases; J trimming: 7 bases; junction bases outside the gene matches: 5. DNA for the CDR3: TGTGCCTGGAGCCGACAGGGGGCTGGTGAAAAACTGTTTTTT. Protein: CAWSRQGAGEKLFF.

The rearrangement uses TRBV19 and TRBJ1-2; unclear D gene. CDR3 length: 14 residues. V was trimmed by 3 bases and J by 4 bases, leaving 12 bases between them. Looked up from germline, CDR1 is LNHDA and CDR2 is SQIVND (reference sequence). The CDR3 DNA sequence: TGTGCCAGTAGTATTATCGAGTCCTCCTATGGCTACACCTTC. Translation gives CASSIIESSYGYTF.

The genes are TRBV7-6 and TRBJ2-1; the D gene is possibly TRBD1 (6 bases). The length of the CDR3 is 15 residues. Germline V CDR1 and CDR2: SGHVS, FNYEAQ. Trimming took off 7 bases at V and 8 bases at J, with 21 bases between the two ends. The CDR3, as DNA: TGTGCCAGCAACCCCGGCCCACAGGGTGCGGATGAGCAGTTCTTC. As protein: CASNPGPQGADEQFF.

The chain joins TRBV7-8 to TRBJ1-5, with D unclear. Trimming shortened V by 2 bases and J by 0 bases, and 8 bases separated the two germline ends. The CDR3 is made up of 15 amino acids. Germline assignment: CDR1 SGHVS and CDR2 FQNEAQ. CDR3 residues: CASSLRQHSNQPQHF. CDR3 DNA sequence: TGTGCCAGCAGCTTACGACAACATAGCAATCAGCCCCAGCATTTT.

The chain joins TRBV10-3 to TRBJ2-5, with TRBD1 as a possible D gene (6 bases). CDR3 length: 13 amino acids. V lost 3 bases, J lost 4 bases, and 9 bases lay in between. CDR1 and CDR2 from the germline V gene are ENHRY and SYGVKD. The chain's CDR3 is CAISDGGPETQYF. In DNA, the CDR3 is TGTGCCATCAGTGATGGGGGCCCAGAGACCCAGTACTTC.

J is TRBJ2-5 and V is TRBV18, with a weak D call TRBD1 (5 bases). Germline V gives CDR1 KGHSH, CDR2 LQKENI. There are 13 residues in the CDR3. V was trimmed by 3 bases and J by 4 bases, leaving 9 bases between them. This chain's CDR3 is CASSPDSLETQYF. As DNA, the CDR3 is TGTGCCAGCTCACCCGACAGCTTAGAGACCCAGTACTTC.

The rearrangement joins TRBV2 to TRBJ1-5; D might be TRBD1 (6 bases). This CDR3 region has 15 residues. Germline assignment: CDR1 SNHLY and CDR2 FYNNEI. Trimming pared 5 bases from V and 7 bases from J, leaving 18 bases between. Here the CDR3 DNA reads TGTGCCAGCAGTTCAGGCCGGGGTACAGGGCAGCCCCAGCATTTT. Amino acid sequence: CASSSGRGTGQPQHF.

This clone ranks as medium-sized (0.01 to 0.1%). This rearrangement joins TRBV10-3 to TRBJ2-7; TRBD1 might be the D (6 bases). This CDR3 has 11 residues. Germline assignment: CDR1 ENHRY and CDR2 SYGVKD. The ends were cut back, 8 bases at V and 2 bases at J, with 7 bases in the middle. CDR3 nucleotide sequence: TGTGCCATCGGACAGACCTACGAGCAGTACTTC. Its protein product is CAIGQTYEQYF.

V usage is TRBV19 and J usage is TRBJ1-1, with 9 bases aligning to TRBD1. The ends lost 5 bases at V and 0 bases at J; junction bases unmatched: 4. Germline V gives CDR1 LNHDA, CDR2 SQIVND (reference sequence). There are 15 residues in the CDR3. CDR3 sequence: CASSWDRVMNTEAFF. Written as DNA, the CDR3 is TGTGCCAGTAGTTGGGACAGGGTCATGAACACTGAAGCTTTCTTT.

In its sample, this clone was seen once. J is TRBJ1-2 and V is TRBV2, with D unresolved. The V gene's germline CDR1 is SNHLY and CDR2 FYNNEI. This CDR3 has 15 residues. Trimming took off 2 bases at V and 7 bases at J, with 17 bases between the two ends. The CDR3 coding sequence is TGTGCCAGCAGTGAAAGCAATGCCAGAACGGGTGGCTACACCTTC. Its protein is CASSESNARTGGYTF.